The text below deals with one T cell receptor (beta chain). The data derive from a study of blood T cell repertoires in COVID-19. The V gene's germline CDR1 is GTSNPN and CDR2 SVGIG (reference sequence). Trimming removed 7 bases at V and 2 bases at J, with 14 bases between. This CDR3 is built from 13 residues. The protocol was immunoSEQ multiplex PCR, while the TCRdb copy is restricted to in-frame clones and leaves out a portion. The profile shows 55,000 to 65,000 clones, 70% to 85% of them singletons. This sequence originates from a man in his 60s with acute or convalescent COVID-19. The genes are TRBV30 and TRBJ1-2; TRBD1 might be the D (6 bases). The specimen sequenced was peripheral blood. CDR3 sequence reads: CAFLQGYNYGYTF. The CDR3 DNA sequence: TGTGCCTTCTTACAGGGATACAACTATGGCTACACCTTC.